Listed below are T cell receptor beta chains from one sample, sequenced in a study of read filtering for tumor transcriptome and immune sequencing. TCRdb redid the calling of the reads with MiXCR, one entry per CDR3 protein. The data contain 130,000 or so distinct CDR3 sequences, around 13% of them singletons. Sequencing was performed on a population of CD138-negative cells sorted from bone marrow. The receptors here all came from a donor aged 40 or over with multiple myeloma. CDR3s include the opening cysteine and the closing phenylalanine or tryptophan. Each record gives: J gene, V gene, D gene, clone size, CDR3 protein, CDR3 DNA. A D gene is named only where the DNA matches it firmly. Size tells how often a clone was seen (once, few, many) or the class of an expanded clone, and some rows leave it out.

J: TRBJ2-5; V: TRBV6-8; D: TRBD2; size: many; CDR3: CASSSNRASGRMETQYF; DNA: TGTGCCAGCAGTTCCAACCGGGCTAGCGGGAGGATGGAGACCCAGTACTTC
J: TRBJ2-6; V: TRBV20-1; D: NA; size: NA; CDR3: CSAPGLHSGANALTF; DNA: TGCAGTGCTCCAGGACTTCACTCTGGGGCCAACGCCCTGACTTTC
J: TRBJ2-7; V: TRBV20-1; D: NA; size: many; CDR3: CSAFYVRVTEQYF; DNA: TGCAGTGCTTTTTATGTGAGGGTTACCGAGCAGTACTTC
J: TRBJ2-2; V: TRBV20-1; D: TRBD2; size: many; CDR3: CSATPSGWGRATGELFF; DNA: TGCAGTGCTACTCCCTCCGGGTGGGGGAGGGCCACCGGGGAGCTGTTTTTT
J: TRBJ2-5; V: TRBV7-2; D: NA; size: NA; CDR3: CASSSQSGPKTQYF; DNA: TGTGCCAGCAGCTCCCAGAGTGGCCCGAAGACCCAGTACTTC
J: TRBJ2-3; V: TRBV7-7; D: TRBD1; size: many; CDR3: CASSFGTGFRTDTQYF; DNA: TGTGCCAGCAGCTTTGGGACAGGGTTTCGCACAGATACGCAGTATTTT
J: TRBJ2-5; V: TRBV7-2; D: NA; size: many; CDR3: CASKGWEETQYF; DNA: TGTGCCAGCAAGGGGTGGGAGGAGACCCAGTACTTC
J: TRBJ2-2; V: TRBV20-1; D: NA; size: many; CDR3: CSALKPGELFF; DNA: TGCAGTGCTCTCAAGCCCGGGGAGCTGTTTTTT
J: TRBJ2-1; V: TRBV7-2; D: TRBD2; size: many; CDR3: CASSLAGLAGGPNNEQFF; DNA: TGTGCCAGCAGCTTAGCAGGACTAGCGGGAGGGCCTAACAATGAGCAGTTCTTC
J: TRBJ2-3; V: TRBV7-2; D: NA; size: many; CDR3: CASSFMGLLTDTQYF; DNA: TGTGCCAGCAGCTTCATGGGACTGCTCACAGATACGCAGTATTTT
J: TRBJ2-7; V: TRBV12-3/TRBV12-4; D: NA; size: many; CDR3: CASSLSWSGDGQYF; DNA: TGTGCCAGCAGTTTAAGTTGGTCAGGGGACGGGCAGTACTTC
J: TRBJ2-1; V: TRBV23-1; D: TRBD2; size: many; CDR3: CASKLAPNNEQFF; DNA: TGCGCCAGCAAACTAGCGCCCAACAATGAGCAGTTCTTC
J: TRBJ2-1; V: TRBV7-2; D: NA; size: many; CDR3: CASSFKDFKQFF; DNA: TGTGCCAGCAGCTTCAAGGACTTTAAGCAGTTCTTC
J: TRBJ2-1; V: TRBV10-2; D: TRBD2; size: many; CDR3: CASSEGLAGGLDEQFF; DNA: TGCGCCAGCAGTGAGGGTCTCGCGGGAGGCCTCGATGAGCAGTTCTTC
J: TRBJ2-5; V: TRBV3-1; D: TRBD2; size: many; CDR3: CASSQVGGFQETQYF; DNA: TGTGCCAGCAGCCAAGTCGGGGGGTTTCAAGAGACCCAGTACTTC
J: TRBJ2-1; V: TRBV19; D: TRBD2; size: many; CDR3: CASSIASGRNEQFF; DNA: TGTGCCAGTAGTATAGCTAGCGGGAGGAATGAGCAGTTCTTC
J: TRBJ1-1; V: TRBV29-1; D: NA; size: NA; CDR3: CSVKTVSMNTEAFF; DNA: TGCAGCGTTAAGACCGTCTCCATGAACACTGAAGCTTTCTTT
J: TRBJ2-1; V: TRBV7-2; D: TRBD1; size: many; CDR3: CASSRTQDRTGGQFF; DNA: TGTGCCAGCAGCCGCACCCAAGACCGGACAGGGGGGCAGTTCTTC
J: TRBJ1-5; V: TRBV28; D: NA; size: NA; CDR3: CACSLDGRNQPQHF; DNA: TGTGCCTGCAGTTTGGACGGCCGCAATCAGCCCCAGCATTTT
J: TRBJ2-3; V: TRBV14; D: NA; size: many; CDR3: CASSRLRGGGSPTDTQYF; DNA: TGTGCCAGCAGCCGTTTAAGAGGTGGGGGTAGCCCCACAGATACGCAGTATTTT
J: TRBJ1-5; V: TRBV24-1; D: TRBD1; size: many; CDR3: CATSDSDRGNQPQHF; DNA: TGTGCCACCAGTGATTCGGACAGGGGGAATCAGCCCCAGCATTTT
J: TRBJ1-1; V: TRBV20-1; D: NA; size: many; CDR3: CSARDRMNTEAFF; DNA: TGCAGTGCTAGAGATAGGATGAACACTGAAGCTTTCTTT
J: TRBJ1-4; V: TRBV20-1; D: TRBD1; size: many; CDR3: CSARGTGATNEKLFF; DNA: TGCAGTGCTAGAGGGACAGGGGCGACTAATGAAAAACTGTTTTTT
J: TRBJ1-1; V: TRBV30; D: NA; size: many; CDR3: CAWSVLAGPLNTEAFF; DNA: TGTGCCTGGAGTGTACTGGCAGGGCCATTGAACACTGAAGCTTTCTTT
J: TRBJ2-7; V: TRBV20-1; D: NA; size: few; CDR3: CSARDKAGSYEQYF; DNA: TGCAGTGCTAGAGATAAGGCGGGGTCCTACGAGCAGTACTTC
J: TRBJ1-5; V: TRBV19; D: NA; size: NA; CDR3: CASSILGQGSQPQHF; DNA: TGTGCCAGTAGTATTCTTGGGCAGGGAAGTCAGCCCCAGCATTTT
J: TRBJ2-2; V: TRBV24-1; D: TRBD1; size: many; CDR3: CATSDFTPGQGATGELFF; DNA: TGTGCCACCAGTGATTTTACCCCGGGACAGGGGGCTACCGGGGAGCTGTTTTTT
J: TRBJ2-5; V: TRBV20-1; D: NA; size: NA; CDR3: CSAVRTAQETQYF; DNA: TGCAGTGCGGTGAGGACAGCTCAGGAGACCCAGTACTTC
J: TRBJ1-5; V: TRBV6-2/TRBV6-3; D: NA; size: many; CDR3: CASSLTRATGQPQHF; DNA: TGTGCCAGCAGCCTTACCAGGGCCACCGGTCAGCCCCAGCATTTT
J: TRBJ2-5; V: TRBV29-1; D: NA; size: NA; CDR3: CSVERRGAAEETQYF; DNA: TGCAGCGTTGAAAGGAGGGGGGCAGCCGAAGAGACCCAGTACTTC
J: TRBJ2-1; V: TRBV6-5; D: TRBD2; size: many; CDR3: CASSSRLAGGPDEQFF; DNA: TGTGCCAGCAGCTCTCGTCTAGCGGGAGGGCCCGATGAGCAGTTCTTC
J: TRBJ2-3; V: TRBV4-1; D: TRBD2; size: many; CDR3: CASSQGASGRVTDTQYF; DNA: TGCGCCAGCAGCCAAGGAGCTAGCGGGAGAGTCACAGATACGCAGTATTTT
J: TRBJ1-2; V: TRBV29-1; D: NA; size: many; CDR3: CSVGGAGGLYGYTF; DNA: TGCAGCGTTGGCGGAGCGGGAGGGCTCTATGGCTACACCTTC
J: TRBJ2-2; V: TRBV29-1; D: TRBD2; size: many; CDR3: CSVGVSGANTGELFF; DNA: TGCAGCGTTGGGGTTAGCGGGGCGAACACCGGGGAGCTGTTTTTT
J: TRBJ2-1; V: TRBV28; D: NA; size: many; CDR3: CASSFSGQINNEQFF; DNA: TGTGCCAGCAGTTTTTCTGGACAGATCAACAATGAGCAGTTCTTC
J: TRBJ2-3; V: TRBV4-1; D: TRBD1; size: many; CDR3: CASSQPWDRGMTDTQYF; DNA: TGCGCCAGCAGCCAACCTTGGGACAGGGGGATGACAGATACGCAGTATTTT
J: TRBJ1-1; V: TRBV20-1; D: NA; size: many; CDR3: CSARGGQGSSEAFF; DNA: TGCAGTGCTAGAGGGGGTCAGGGGAGCTCTGAAGCTTTCTTT
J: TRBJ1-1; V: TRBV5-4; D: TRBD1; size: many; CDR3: CASSADRGGTEAFF; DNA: TGTGCCAGCAGCGCTGACAGGGGGGGGACTGAAGCTTTCTTT
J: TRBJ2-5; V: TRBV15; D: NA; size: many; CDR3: CATSRARGEETQYF; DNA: TGTGCCACCAGCAGAGCCAGGGGGGAAGAGACCCAGTACTTC
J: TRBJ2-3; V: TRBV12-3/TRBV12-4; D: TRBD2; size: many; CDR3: CASSGLAGADTQYF; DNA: TGTGCCAGCAGTGGACTAGCGGGAGCAGATACGCAGTATTTT
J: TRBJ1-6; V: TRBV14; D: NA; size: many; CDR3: CASSQPNSPLHF; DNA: TGTGCCAGCAGCCAACCCAATTCACCCCTCCACTTT
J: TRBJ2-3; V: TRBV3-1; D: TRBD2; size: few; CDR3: CASSLTSGHTDTQYF; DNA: TGTGCCAGCAGCCTTACTAGCGGCCACACAGATACGCAGTATTTT
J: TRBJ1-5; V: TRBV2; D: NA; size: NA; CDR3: CASSDGGRLSNQPQHF; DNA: TGTGCCAGCAGTGATGGGGGACGGCTTAGCAATCAGCCCCAGCATTTT
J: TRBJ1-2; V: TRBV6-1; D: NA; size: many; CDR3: CASSLRVDPPYGYTF; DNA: TGTGCCAGCAGTCTAAGGGTGGACCCCCCCTATGGCTACACCTTC
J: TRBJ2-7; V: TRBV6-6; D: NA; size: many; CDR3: CASSTTGTPYEQYF; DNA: TGTGCCAGCAGTACAACCGGGACACCCTACGAGCAGTACTTC
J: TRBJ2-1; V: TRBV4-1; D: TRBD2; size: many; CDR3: CASSLLGGRGPYNEQFF; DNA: TGCGCCAGCAGCCTCCTGGGAGGGCGGGGCCCCTACAATGAGCAGTTCTTC
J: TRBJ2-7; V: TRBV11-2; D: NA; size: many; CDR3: CASSLELPWAEDVYEQYF; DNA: TGTGCCAGCAGCTTAGAACTACCCTGGGCTGAGGACGTGTACGAGCAGTACTTC
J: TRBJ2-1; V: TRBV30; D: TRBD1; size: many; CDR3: CAWGTEAYNEQFF; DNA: TGTGCCTGGGGGACAGAGGCCTACAATGAGCAGTTCTTC
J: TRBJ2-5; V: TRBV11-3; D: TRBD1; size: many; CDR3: CASSSRRGQAGEKAQYF; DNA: TGTGCCAGCAGCTCGAGAAGGGGACAGGCAGGAGAGAAGGCCCAGTACTTC
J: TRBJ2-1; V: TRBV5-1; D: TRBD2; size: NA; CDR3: CASSLVLAGGPYNEQFF; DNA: TGCGCCAGCAGCTTGGTACTAGCGGGAGGCCCTTACAATGAGCAGTTCTTC
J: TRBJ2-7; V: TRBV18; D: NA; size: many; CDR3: CASSPPGSYEQYF; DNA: TGTGCCAGCTCCCCCCCCGGTTCCTACGAGCAGTACTTC
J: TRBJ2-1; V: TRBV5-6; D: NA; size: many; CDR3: CASSLDRLADNEQFF; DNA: TGTGCCAGCAGCTTGGACCGACTTGCAGACAATGAGCAGTTCTTC